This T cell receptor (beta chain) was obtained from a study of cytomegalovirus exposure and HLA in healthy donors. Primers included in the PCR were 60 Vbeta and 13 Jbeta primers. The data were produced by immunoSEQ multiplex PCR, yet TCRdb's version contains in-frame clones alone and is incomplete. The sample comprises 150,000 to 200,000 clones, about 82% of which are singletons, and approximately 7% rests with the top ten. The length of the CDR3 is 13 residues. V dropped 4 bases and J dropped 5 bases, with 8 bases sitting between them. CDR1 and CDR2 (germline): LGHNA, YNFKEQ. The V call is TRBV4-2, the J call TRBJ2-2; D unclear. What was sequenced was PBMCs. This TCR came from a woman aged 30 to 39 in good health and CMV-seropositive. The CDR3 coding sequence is TGTGCCAGCAGCCGAGACCTAACCGGGGAGCTGTTTTTT. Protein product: CASSRDLTGELFF.